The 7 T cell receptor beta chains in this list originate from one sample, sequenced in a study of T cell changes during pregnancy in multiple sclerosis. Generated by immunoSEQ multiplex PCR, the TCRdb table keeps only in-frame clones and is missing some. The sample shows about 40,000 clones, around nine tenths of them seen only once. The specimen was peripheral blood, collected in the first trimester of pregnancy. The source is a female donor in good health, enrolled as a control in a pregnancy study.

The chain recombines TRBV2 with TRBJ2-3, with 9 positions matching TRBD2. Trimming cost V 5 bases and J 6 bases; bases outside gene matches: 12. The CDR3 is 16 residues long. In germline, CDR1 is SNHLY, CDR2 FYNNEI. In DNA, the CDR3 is TGTGCCAGCAGTCCGAACGGGCGGGGGGGCCCTGATACGCAGTATTTT. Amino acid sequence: CASSPNGRGGPDTQYF. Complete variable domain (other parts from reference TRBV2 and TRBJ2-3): EPEVTQTPSHQVTQMGQEVILRCVPISNHLYFYWYRQILGQKVEFLVSFYNNEISEKSEIFDDQFSVERPDGSNFTLKIRSTKLEDSAMYFCASSPNGRGGPDTQYFGPGTRLTVL.

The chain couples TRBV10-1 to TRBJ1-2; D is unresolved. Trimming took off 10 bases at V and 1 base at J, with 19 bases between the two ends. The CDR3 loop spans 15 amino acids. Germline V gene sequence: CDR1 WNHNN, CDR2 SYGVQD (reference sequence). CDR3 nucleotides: TGCGCCAACCTGACTTTAGATCGCTATAACTATGGCTACACCTTC. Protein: CANLTLDRYNYGYTF.

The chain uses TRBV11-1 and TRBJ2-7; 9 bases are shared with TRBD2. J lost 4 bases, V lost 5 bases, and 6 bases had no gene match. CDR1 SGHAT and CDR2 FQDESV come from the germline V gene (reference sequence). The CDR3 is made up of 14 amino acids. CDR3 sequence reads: CASSGRLAEYEQYF. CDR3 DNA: TGTGCCAGCAGCGGTAGACTAGCGGAATACGAGCAGTACTTC. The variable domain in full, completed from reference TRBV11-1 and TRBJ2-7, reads EAEVAQSPRYKITEKSQAVAFWCDPISGHATLYWYRQILGQGPELLVQFQDESVVDDSQLPKDRFSAERLKGVDSTLKIQPAELGDSAMYLCASSGRLAEYEQYFGPGTRLTVT.

CDR3 residues: CASSLAGGAANEQFF. The DNA of the CDR3 is TGTGCCAGCAGCCTAGCGGGAGGAGCTGCGAATGAGCAGTTCTTC. The chain has TRBV4-2 and TRBJ2-1; 10 bases are shared with TRBD2. The V gene's germline CDR1 is LGHNA and CDR2 YNFKEQ. The CDR3 loop spans 15 amino acids. V lost 4 bases, J lost 7 bases, and 7 bases stayed unmatched.

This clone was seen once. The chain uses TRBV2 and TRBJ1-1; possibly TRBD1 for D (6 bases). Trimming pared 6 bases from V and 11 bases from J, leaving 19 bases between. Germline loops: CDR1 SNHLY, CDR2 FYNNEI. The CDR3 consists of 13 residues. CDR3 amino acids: CASRATIGGEAFF. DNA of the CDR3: TGTGCCAGCAGGGCTACTATAGGGGGTGAGGCTTTCTTT.

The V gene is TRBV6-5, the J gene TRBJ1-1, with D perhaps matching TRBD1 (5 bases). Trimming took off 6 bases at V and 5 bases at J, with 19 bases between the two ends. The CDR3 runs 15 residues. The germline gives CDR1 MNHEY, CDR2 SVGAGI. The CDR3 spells CASRSNRDSKTEAFF. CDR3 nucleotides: TGTGCCAGCAGAAGCAACCGGGACTCAAAAACTGAAGCTTTCTTT.

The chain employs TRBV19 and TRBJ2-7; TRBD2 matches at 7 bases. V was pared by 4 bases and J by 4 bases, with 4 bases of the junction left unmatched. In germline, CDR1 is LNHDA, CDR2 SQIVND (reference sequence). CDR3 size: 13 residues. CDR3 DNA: TGTGCCAGTAGTAGCGGGGGTAGGTACGAGCAGTACTTC. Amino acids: CASSSGGRYEQYF.